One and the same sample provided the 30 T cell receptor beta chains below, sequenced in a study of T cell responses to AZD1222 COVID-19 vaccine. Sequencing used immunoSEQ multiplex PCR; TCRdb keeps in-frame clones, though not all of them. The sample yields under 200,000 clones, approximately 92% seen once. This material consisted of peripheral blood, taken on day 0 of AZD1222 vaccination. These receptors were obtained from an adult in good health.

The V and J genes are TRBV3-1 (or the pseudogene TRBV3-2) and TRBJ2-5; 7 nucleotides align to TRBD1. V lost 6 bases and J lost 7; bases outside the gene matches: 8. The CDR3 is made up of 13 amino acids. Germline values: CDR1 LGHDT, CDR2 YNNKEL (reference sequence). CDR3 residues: CASSPDRQGTQYF. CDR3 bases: TGTGCCAGCAGTCCGGACAGACAGGGGACCCAGTACTTC.

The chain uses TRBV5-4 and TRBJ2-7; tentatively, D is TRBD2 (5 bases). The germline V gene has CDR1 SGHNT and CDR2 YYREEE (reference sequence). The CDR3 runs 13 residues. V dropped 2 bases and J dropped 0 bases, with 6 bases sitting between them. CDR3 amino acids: CASSFRGSYEQYF. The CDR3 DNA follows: TGTGCCAGCAGCTTTCGGGGCTCCTACGAGCAGTACTTC.

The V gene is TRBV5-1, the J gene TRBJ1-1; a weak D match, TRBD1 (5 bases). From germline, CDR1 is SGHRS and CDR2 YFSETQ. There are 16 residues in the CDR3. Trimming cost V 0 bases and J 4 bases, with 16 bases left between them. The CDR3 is CASSLAAGTPFTEAFF. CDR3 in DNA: TGCGCCAGCAGCTTGGCGGCAGGGACCCCCTTCACTGAAGCTTTCTTT.

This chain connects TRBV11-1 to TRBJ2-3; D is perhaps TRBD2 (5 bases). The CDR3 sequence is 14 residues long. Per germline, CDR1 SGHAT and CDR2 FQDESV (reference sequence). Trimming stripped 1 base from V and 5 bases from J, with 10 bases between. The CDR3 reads CASSLGRRGDTQYF. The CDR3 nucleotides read TGTGCCAGCAGCTTAGGGCGCCGGGGAGATACGCAGTATTTT.

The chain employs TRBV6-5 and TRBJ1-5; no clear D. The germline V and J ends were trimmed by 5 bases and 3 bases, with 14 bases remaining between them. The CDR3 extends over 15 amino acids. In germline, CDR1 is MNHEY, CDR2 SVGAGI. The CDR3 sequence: CASSPPGPSNQPQHF. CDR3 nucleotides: TGTGCCAGCAGTCCACCCGGCCCCTCCAATCAGCCCCAGCATTTT.

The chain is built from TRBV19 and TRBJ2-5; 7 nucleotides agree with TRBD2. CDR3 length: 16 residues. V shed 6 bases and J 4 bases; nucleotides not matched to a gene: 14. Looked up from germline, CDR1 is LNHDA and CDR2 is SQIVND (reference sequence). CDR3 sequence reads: CASSSSLAAGVETQYF. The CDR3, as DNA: TGTGCCAGTAGCTCATCCCTAGCGGCGGGTGTAGAGACCCAGTACTTC. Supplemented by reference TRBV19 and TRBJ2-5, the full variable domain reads DGGITQSPKYLFRKEGQNVTLSCEQNLNHDAMYWYRQDPGQGLRLIYYSQIVNDFQKGDIAEGYSVSREKKESFPLTVTSAQKNPTAFYLCASSSSLAAGVETQYFGPGTRLLVL.

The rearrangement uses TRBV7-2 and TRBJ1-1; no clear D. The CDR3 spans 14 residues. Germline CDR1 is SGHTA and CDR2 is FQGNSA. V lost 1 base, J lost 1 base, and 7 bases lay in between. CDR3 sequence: CASSLVSGNTEAFF. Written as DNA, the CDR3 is TGTGCCAGCAGCTTAGTTTCAGGGAACACTGAAGCTTTCTTT.

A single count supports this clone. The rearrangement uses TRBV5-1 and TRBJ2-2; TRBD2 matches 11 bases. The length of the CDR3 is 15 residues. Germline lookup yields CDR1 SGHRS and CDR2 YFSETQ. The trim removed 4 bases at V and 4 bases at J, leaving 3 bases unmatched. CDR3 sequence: CASSQGLAGTGELFF. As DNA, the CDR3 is TGCGCCAGCAGCCAAGGACTAGCGGGCACCGGGGAGCTGTTTTTT.

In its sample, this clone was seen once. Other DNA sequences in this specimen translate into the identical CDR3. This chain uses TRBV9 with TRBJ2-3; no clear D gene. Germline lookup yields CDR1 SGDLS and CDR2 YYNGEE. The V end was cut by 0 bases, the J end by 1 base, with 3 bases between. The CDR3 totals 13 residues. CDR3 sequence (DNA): TGTGCCAGCAGCGTAGGTGGCACAGATACGCAGTATTTT. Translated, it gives CASSVGGTDTQYF.

The DNA for the CDR3 is TGTGCCAGCAGCTTAGATCTTCTAGCGGGGGGGTTCCAAGAGACCCAGTACTTC. It specifies CASSLDLLAGGFQETQYF. This rearrangement joins TRBV11-2 to TRBJ2-5, with 12 nucleotides matching TRBD2. V lost 0 bases to trimming and J lost 1 base; unmatched junction nucleotides: 6. The CDR3 runs to 18 residues. The germline CDR1 and CDR2 sequences are SGHAT and FQNNGV.

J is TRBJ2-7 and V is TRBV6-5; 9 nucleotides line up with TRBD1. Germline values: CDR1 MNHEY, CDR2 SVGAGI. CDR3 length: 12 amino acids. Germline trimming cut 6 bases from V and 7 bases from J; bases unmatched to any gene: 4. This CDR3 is CASRGTGQEQYF. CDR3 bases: TGTGCCAGCAGGGGGACAGGGCAAGAGCAGTACTTC.

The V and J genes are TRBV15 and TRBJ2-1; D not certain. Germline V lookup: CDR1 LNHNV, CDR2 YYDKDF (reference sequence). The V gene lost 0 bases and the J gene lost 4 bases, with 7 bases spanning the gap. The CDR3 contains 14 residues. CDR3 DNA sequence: TGTGCCACCAGCAGAGACGGGCCGTACAATGAGCAGTTCTTC. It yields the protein CATSRDGPYNEQFF.

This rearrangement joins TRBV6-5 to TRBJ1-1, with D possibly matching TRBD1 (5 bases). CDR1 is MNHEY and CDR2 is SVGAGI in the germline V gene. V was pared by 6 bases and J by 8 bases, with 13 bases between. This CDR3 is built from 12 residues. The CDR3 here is CASRGDRAEAFF. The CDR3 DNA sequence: TGTGCCAGCAGGGGCGACAGAGCCGAAGCTTTCTTT.

The CDR3 protein is CASSLGGTGSGQPQHF. Here the CDR3 DNA reads TGCGCCAGCAGCTTGGGAGGGACAGGGTCCGGGCAGCCCCAGCATTTT. The chain recombines TRBV5-1 with TRBJ1-5, with TRBD1 matching over 9 bases. Trimming removed 0 bases from V and 7 bases from J; junction bases left unmatched: 8. The germline gives CDR1 SGHRS, CDR2 YFSETQ. The CDR3 runs to 16 residues. The full variable domain, with the rest looked up from reference TRBV5-1 and TRBJ1-5, is KAGVTQTPRYLIKTRGQQVTLSCSPISGHRSVSWYQQTPGQGLQFLFEYFSETQRNKGNFPGRFSGRQFSNSRSEMNVSTLELGDSALYLCASSLGGTGSGQPQHFGDGTRLSIL.

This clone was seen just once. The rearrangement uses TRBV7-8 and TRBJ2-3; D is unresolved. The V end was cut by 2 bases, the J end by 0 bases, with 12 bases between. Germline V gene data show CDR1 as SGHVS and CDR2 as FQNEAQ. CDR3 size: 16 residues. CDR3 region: CASSLNIGSSTDTQYF. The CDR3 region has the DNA TGTGCCAGCAGCTTAAACATTGGCAGTAGCACAGATACGCAGTATTTT.

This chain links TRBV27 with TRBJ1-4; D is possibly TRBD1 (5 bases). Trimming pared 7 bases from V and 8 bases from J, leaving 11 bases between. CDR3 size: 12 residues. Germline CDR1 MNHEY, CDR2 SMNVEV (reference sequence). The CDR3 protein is CASKGAGEKLFF. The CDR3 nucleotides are TGTGCCAGCAAAGGGGCAGGGGAAAAACTGTTTTTT.

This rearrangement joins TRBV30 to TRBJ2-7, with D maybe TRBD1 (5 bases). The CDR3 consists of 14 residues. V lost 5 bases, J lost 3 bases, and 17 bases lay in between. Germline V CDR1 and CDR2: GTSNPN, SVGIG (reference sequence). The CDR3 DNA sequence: TGTGCCTGGGGGCTAACCGCAGGGAACTACGAGCAGTACTTC. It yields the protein CAWGLTAGNYEQYF.

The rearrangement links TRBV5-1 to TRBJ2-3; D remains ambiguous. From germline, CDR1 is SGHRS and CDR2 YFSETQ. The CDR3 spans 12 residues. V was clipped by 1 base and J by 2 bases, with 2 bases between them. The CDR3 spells CASSLPTDTQYF. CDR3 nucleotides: TGCGCCAGCAGCTTGCCCACAGATACGCAGTATTTT.

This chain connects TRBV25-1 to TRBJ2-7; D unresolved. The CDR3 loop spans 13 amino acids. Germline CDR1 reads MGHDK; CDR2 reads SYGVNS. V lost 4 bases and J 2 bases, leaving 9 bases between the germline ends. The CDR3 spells CASSASSTYEQYF. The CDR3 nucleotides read TGTGCCAGCAGTGCCAGCAGCACCTACGAGCAGTACTTC.

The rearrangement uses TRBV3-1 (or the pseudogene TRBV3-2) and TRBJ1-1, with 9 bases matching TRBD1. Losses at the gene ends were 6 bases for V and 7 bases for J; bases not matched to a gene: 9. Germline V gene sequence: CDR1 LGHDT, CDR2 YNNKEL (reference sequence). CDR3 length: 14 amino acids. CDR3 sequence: CASSIGDRGFEAFF. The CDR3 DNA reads TGTGCCAGCAGTATAGGAGACAGGGGGTTTGAAGCTTTCTTT.

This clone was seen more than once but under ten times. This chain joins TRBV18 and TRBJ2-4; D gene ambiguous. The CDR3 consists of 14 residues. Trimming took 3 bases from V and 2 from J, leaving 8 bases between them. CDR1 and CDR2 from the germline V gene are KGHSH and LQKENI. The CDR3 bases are TGTGCCAGCTCACCCAAAGATTCCAAAAACATTCAGTACTTC. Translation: CASSPKDSKNIQYF.

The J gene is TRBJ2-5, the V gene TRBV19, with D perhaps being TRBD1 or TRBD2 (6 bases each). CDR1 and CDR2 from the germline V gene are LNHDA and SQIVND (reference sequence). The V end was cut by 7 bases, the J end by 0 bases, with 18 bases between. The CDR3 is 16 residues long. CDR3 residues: CASTIGGRGYQETQYF. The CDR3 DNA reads TGTGCCAGTACGATCGGGGGTAGGGGGTACCAAGAGACCCAGTACTTC.

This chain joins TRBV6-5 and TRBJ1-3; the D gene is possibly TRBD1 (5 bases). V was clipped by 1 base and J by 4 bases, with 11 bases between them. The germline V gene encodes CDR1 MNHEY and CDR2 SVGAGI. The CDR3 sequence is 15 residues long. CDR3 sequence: CASSYFGTGGNTIYF. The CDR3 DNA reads TGTGCCAGCAGTTACTTTGGGACGGGAGGAAACACCATATATTTT.

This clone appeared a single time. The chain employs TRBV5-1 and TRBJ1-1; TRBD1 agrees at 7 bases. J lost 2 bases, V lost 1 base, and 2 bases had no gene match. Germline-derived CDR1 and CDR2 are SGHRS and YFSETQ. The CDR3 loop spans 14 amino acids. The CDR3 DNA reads TGCGCCAGCAGCTTGCCAGGGGGAAACACTGAAGCTTTCTTT. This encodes CASSLPGGNTEAFF.

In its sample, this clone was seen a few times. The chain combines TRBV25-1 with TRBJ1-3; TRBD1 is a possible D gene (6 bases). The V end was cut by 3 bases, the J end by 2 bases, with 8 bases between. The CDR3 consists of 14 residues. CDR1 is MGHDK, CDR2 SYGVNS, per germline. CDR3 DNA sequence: TGTGCCAGCAGTGAGAGGGGGGCTGGAAACACCATATATTTT. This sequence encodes CASSERGAGNTIYF.

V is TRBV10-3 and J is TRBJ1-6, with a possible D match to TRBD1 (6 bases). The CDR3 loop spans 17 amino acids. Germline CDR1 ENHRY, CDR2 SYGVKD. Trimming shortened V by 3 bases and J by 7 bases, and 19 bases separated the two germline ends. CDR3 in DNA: TGTGCCATCAGTGACGGGATCGGGGGGCTTTCGAATTCACCCCTCCACTTT. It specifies CAISDGIGGLSNSPLHF.

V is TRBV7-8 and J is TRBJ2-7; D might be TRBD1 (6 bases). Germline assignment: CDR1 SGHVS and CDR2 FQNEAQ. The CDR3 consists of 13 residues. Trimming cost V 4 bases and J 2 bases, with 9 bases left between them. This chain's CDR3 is CASSSDRPYEQYF. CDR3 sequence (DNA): TGTGCCAGCAGCTCCGACAGGCCCTACGAGCAGTACTTC.

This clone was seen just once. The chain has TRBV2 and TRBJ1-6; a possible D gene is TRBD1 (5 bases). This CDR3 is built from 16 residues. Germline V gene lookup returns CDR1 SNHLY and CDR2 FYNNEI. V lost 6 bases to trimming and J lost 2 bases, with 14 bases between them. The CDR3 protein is CASSVGVETYNSPLHF. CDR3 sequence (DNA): TGTGCCAGCAGCGTAGGGGTAGAAACCTATAATTCACCCCTCCACTTT.

The CDR3 region has the DNA TGTGCCAGCAGCCGACAGGGGGGTGAAAAACTGTTTTTT. Amino acid sequence: CASSRQGGEKLFF. V gene TRBV6-5 combines with J gene TRBJ1-4; 9 positions agree with TRBD1. J gave up 7 bases and V 6 bases, and 3 bases lay outside the gene matches. Germline assignment: CDR1 MNHEY and CDR2 SVGAGI. The CDR3 totals 13 residues.

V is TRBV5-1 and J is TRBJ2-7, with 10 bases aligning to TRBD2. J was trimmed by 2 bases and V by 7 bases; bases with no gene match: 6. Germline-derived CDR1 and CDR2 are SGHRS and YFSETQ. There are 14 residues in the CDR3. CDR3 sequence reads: CASFSGGTTYEQYF. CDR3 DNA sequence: TGCGCCAGCTTTAGCGGGGGGACAACCTACGAGCAGTACTTC.